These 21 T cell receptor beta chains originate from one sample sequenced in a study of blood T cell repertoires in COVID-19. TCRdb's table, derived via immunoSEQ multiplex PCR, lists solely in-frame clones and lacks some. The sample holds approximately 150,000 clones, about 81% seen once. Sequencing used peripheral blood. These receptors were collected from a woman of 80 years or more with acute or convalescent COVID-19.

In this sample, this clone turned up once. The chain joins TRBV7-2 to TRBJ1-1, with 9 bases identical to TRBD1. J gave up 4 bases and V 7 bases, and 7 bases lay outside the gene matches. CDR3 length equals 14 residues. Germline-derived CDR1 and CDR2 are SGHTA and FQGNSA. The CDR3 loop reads CASKQGADVTEAFF. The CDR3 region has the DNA TGTGCCAGCAAACAGGGGGCGGACGTCACTGAAGCTTTCTTT.

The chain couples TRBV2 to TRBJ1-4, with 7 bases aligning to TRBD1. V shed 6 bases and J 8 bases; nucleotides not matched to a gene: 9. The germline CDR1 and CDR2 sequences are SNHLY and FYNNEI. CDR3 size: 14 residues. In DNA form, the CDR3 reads TGTGCCAGCAGGGAACAGGGGTTTGGGGAAAAACTGTTTTTT. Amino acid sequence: CASREQGFGEKLFF.

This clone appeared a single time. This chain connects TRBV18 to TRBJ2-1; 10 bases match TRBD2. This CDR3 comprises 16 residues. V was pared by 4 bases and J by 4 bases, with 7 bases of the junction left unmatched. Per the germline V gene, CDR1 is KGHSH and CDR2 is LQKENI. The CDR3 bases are TGTGCCAGCTCACTAGAACTAGCGGGGACGTACAATGAGCAGTTCTTC. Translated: CASSLELAGTYNEQFF.

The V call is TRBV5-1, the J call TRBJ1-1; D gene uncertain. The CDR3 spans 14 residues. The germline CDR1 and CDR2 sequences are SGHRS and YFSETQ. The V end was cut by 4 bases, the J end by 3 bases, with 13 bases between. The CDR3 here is CASSNPMGDTEAFF. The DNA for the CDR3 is TGCGCCAGCAGCAACCCCATGGGAGACACTGAAGCTTTCTTT.

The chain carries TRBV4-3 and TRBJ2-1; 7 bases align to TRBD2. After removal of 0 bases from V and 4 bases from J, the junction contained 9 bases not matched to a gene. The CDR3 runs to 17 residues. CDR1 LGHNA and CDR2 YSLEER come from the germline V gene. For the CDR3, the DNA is TGCGCCAGCAGCCAAGAAAGGGCTAGCGGATCTTACAATGAGCAGTTCTTC. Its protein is CASSQERASGSYNEQFF.

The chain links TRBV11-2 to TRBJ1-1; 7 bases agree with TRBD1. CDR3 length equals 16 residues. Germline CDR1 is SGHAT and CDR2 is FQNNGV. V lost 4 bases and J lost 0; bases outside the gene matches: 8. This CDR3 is CASSSPGGQVNTEAFF. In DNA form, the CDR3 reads TGTGCCAGCAGCTCCCCGGGCGGACAGGTGAACACTGAAGCTTTCTTT.

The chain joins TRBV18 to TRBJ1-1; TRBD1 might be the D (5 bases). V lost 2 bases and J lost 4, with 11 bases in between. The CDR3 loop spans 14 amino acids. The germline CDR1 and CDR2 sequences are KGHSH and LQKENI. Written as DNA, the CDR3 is TGTGCCAGCTCACCAGGGACGGGAGGCACTGAAGCTTTCTTT. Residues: CASSPGTGGTEAFF.

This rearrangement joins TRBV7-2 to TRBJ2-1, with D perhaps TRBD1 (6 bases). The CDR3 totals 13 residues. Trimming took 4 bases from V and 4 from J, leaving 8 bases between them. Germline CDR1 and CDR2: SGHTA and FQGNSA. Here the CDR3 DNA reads TGTGCCAGCAGCTCACAGGGATACAATGAGCAGTTCTTC. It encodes CASSSQGYNEQFF.

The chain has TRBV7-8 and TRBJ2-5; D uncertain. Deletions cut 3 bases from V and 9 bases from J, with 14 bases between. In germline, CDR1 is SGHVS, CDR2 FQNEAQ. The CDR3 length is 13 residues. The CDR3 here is CASSFLGGASQYF. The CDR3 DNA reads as TGTGCCAGCAGCTTTTTAGGCGGAGCTTCCCAGTACTTC.

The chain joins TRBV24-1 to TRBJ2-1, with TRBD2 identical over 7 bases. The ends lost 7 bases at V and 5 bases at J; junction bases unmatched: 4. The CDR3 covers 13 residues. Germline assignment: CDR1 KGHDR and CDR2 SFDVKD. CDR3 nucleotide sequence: TGTGCCACCAGCGGGAGGCTAGACAATGAGCAGTTCTTC. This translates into CATSGRLDNEQFF.

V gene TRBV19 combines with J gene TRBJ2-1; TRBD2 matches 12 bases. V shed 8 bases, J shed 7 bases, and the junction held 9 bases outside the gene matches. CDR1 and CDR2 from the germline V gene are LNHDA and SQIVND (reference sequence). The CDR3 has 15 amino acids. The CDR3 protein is CASSPSSGRGNEQFF. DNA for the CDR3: TGTGCCAGTTCCCCGTCTAGCGGGAGGGGGAATGAGCAGTTCTTC.

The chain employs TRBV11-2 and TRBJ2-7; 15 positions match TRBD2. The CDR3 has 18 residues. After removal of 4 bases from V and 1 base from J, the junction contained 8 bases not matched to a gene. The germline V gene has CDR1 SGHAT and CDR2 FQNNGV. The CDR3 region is CASSSTGLAGGGSYEQYF. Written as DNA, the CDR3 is TGTGCCAGCAGCTCCACCGGACTAGCGGGAGGGGGTTCCTACGAGCAGTACTTC.

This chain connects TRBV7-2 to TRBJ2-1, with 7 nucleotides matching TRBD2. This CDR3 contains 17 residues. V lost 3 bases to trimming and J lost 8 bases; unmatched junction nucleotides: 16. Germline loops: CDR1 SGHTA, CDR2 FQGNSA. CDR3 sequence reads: CASSFISRGAGSHEQFF. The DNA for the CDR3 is TGTGCCAGCAGCTTTATTTCACGGGGAGCGGGATCCCATGAGCAGTTCTTC.

CDR3 DNA sequence: TGTGCCAGCAGCCTAGGACAGGGGCGTAGCAATCAGCCCCAGCATTTT. This codes for CASSLGQGRSNQPQHF. This chain connects TRBV5-8 to TRBJ1-5; TRBD1 matches at 9 bases. This CDR3 contains 16 residues. The junction had 5 bases not matched to a gene; V was cut back by 4 bases and J by 0 bases. Germline V gene lookup returns CDR1 SGHTS and CDR2 YDEGEE.

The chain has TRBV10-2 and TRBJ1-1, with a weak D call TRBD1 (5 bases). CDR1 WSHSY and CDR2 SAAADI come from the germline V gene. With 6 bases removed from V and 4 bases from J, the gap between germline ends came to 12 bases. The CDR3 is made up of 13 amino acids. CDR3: CASRVRVGTEAFF. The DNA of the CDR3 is TGCGCCAGCAGGGTCAGGGTAGGCACTGAAGCTTTCTTT.

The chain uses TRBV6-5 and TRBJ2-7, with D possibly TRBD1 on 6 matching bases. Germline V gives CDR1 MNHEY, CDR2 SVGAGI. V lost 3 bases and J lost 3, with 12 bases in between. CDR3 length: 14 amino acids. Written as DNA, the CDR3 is TGTGCCAGCAGTTATGTGGCAGGGGACTACGAGCAGTACTTC. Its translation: CASSYVAGDYEQYF.

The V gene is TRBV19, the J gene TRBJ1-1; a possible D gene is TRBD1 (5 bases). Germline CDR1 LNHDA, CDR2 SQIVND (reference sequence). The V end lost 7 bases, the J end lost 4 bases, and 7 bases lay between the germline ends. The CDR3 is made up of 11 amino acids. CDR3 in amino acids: CASMGLTEAFF. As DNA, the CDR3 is TGTGCCAGTATGGGACTCACTGAAGCTTTCTTT.

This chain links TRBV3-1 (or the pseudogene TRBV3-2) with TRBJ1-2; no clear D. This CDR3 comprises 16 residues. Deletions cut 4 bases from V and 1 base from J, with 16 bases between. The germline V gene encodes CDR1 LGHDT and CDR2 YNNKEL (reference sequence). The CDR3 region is CASSPRRGRVNYGYTF. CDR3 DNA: TGTGCCAGCAGCCCTCGTCGGGGTAGGGTTAACTATGGCTACACCTTC.

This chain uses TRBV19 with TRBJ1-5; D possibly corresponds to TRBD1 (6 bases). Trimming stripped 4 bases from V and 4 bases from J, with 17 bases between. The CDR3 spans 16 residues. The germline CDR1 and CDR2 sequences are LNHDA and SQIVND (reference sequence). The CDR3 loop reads CASSNPRTAGNQPQHF. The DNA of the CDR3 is TGTGCCAGTAGTAACCCGCGGACAGCGGGGAATCAGCCCCAGCATTTT. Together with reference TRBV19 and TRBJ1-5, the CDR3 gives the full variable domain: DGGITQSPKYLFRKEGQNVTLSCEQNLNHDAMYWYRQDPGQGLRLIYYSQIVNDFQKGDIAEGYSVSREKKESFPLTVTSAQKNPTAFYLCASSNPRTAGNQPQHFGDGTRLSIL.

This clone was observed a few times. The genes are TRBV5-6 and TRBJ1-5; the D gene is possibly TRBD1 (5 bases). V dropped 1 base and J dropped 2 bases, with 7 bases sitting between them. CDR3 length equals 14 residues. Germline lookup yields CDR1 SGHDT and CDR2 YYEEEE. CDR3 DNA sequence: TGTGCCAGCAGCTTGACAGGCGGCAATCAGCCCCAGCATTTT. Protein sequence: CASSLTGGNQPQHF.

CDR3 sequence reads: CASSLQPGLRNEQFF. The CDR3 DNA sequence: TGTGCCAGCAGCTTACAGCCGGGACTACGGAATGAGCAGTTCTTC. The rearrangement joins TRBV11-2 to TRBJ2-1, with 7 bases that match TRBD2. CDR1 is SGHAT and CDR2 is FQNNGV in the germline V gene. The J segment lost 7 bases and the V segment lost 2 bases, leaving 8 bases of the junction unmatched. The CDR3 extends over 15 amino acids.